What follows are 25 T cell receptor beta chains derived from one specimen sequenced in a study of T cell changes during pregnancy in multiple sclerosis. The table came from immunoSEQ multiplex PCR; TCRdb's copy has only in-frame clones and leaves some out. The table has fewer than 85,000 clones, over 80% seen once; the top ten hold 2.3%. The sample in question was peripheral blood, obtained before pregnancy. The receptors come from a female donor with multiple sclerosis, enrolled in a pregnancy study.

This clone was counted once. This chain links TRBV29-1 with TRBJ2-7; D is perhaps TRBD2 (6 bases). CDR3 length equals 13 residues. The V gene's germline CDR1 is SQVTM and CDR2 ANQGSEA. The V gene lost 2 bases and the J gene lost 2 bases, with 10 bases spanning the gap. The CDR3 region has the DNA TGCAGCGTTGAATCGGGAGCAGCCTACGAGCAGTACTTC. Its protein is CSVESGAAYEQYF.

The CDR3 spells CASRKGRKTGMGDTQYF. The CDR3 bases are TGTGCCAGCAGGAAGGGACGGAAAACAGGGATGGGCGATACGCAGTATTTT. The chain has TRBV7-9 and TRBJ2-3, with D maybe TRBD1 (6 bases). The CDR3 consists of 17 residues. Looked up from germline, CDR1 is SEHNR and CDR2 is FQNEAQ (reference sequence). Trimming took off 6 bases at V and 6 bases at J, with 25 bases between the two ends.

This chain links TRBV7-6 with TRBJ2-7, with 12 bases lining up with TRBD2. V shed 2 bases and J 5 bases; nucleotides not matched to a gene: 4. The CDR3 spans 15 residues. Per the germline V gene, CDR1 is SGHVS and CDR2 is FNYEAQ. CDR3 loop: CASSLRLAGANEQYF. CDR3 in DNA: TGTGCCAGCAGCTTACGACTAGCGGGAGCCAACGAGCAGTACTTC. Full variable domain (outside the CDR3, taken from reference TRBV7-6 and TRBJ2-7): GAGVSQSPRYKVTKRGQDVALRCDPISGHVSLYWYRQALGQGPEFLTYFNYEAQQDKSGLPNDRFSAERPEGSISTLTIQRTEQRDSAMYRCASSLRLAGANEQYFGPGTRLTVT.

The V and J genes are TRBV7-2 and TRBJ2-7, with D perhaps TRBD2 (6 bases). The V gene lost 5 bases and the J gene lost 4 bases, with 15 bases spanning the gap. CDR3 size: 14 residues. CDR1 is SGHTA and CDR2 is FQGNSA in the germline V gene. CDR3 in DNA: TGTGCCAGCAGCCAAAGCCGACTAGGTTACGAGCAGTACTTC. It is translated as CASSQSRLGYEQYF.

V usage is TRBV28 and J usage is TRBJ1-1; 8 bases agree with TRBD1. There are 16 residues in the CDR3. V lost 3 bases to trimming and J lost 5 bases; unmatched junction nucleotides: 11. Germline CDR1 MDHEN, CDR2 SYDVKM. This chain's CDR3 is CASSFTQPGQVTEAFF. The CDR3 DNA reads TGTGCCAGCAGTTTTACTCAACCGGGACAGGTGACTGAAGCTTTCTTT.

This clone was observed a single time. This sequence joins TRBV7-9 and TRBJ2-1; 13 nucleotides agree with TRBD2. V lost 5 bases and J lost 10; bases outside the gene matches: 14. Germline V gene lookup returns CDR1 SEHNR and CDR2 FQNEAQ (reference sequence). The CDR3 spans 17 residues. The CDR3, as DNA: TGTGCCAGCAGCCCTCCCGGGGGGACTAGCGGGATCAGGGAGCAGTTCTTC. This encodes CASSPPGGTSGIREQFF.

The chain uses TRBV4-2 and TRBJ2-3; 10 bases map to TRBD2. The CDR3 has 16 residues. J lost 2 bases, V lost 1 base, and 3 bases had no gene match. Germline V lookup: CDR1 LGHNA, CDR2 YNFKEQ. CDR3 coding DNA: TGTGCCAGCAGCCAAGGCACTAGCGGGACCACAGATACGCAGTATTTT. Translating gives CASSQGTSGTTDTQYF.

The V call is TRBV19, the J call TRBJ2-7; 8 nucleotides match TRBD1. This CDR3 has 15 amino acids. Germline V gene data show CDR1 as LNHDA and CDR2 as SQIVND (reference sequence). The junction had 1 base not matched to a gene; V was cut back by 0 bases and J by 0 bases. CDR3 sequence (DNA): TGTGCCAGTAGTATAGACGGGACAGGCTCCTACGAGCAGTACTTC. This codes for CASSIDGTGSYEQYF. Using reference TRBV19 and TRBJ2-7 for the parts outside the CDR3, the full variable domain is DGGITQSPKYLFRKEGQNVTLSCEQNLNHDAMYWYRQDPGQGLRLIYYSQIVNDFQKGDIAEGYSVSREKKESFPLTVTSAQKNPTAFYLCASSIDGTGSYEQYFGPGTRLTVT.

This sequence joins TRBV2 and TRBJ1-2; 7 bases fit TRBD1. Germline CDR1 SNHLY, CDR2 FYNNEI. This CDR3 spans 11 amino acids. Trimming at V came to 10 bases and at J to 5 bases, leaving 4 bases not matched to a gene. The CDR3 DNA reads TGTGCCATCACACAGGGGTATGGCTACACCTTC. Translating gives CAITQGYGYTF.

This chain connects TRBV12-5 to TRBJ2-5; 8 nucleotides match TRBD2. Per germline, CDR1 LGHNT and CDR2 FRNRAP. The CDR3 consists of 15 residues. V shed 2 bases, J shed 2 bases, and the junction held 4 bases outside the gene matches. The CDR3 sequence is CASGLIAGSQETQYF. The CDR3 DNA reads as TGTGCTAGTGGTTTGATAGCGGGATCTCAAGAGACCCAGTACTTC.

In DNA form, the CDR3 reads TGCGCCAGCAGCCAAGATCTATCTAGCGGGAGGGAAGAGACCCAGTACTTC. As protein: CASSQDLSSGREETQYF. The V call is TRBV4-3, the J call TRBJ2-5, with 12 bases matching TRBD2. Germline V lookup: CDR1 LGHNA, CDR2 YSLEER. Trimming cost V 0 bases and J 3 bases; bases outside gene matches: 5. The CDR3 spans 17 residues.

The chain has TRBV4-2 and TRBJ2-5; TRBD2 agrees at 10 bases. The CDR3 runs to 21 residues. With V trimmed by 0 bases and J by 4 bases, 20 bases remained unmatched. Germline loops: CDR1 LGHNA, CDR2 YNFKEQ. The CDR3 region is CASSQELLALAGASWVETQYF. The CDR3, as DNA: TGTGCCAGCAGCCAAGAACTTTTGGCTCTAGCGGGAGCCTCGTGGGTAGAGACCCAGTACTTC.

V gene TRBV7-2 combines with J gene TRBJ1-2, with D tentatively TRBD1 (6 bases). The CDR3 consists of 11 residues. The V and J ends lost 8 bases and 8 bases respectively, with 12 bases between them. Germline V CDR1 and CDR2: SGHTA, FQGNSA. CDR3 sequence: CASGNRVGYTF. The CDR3 DNA reads as TGTGCCAGCGGAAACAGGGTCGGCTACACCTTC.

V gene TRBV6-4 combines with J gene TRBJ2-6, with a possible D match to TRBD2 (6 bases). The CDR3 covers 16 residues. Trimming cost V 3 bases and J 1 base, with 10 bases left between them. Germline V lookup: CDR1 MRHNA, CDR2 SNTAGT. The CDR3 sequence: CASSEEGESGANVLTF. The CDR3 region has the DNA TGTGCCAGCAGTGAGGAGGGCGAATCTGGGGCCAACGTCCTGACTTTC.

About this clone: One end of the junction is discordant with germline, which a read error may explain. CDR3 loop: CASSLGRTGSQETQYF. CDR3 DNA: TGTGCTAGCAGCTTAGGTAGAACAGGGAGCCAAGAGACCCAGTACTTC. V is TRBV7-7 and J is TRBJ2-5, with a possible D match to TRBD1 (6 bases). CDR1 and CDR2 from the germline V gene are SSHAT and FNYEAQ (reference sequence). The CDR3 is made up of 16 amino acids.

The chain combines TRBV25-1 with TRBJ2-3, with D maybe TRBD2 (6 bases). This CDR3 contains 17 residues. V lost 5 bases to trimming and J lost 7 bases, with 25 bases between them. Germline V gene data show CDR1 as MGHDK and CDR2 as SYGVNS. CDR3 amino acids: CASSRWGTPTEKYTQYF. CDR3 nucleotide sequence: TGTGCCAGCAGTCGCTGGGGGACTCCCACCGAAAAATATACGCAGTATTTT.

The rearrangement links TRBV15 to TRBJ2-1; 9 bases are shared with TRBD1. V shed 3 bases and J 7 bases; nucleotides not matched to a gene: 10. CDR1 is LNHNV and CDR2 is YYDKDF in the germline V gene (reference sequence). The CDR3 totals 16 residues. This CDR3 reads CATSRLEGQGRNEQFF. Written as DNA, the CDR3 is TGTGCCACCAGCAGGCTCGAGGGACAGGGAAGGAATGAGCAGTTCTTC. Looking up the rest from reference TRBV15 and TRBJ2-1 gives the full variable domain: DAMVIQNPRYQVTQFGKPVTLSCSQTLNHNVMYWYQQKSSQAPKLLFHYYDKDFNNEADTPDNFQSRRPNTSFCFLDIRSPGLGDTAMYLCATSRLEGQGRNEQFFGPGTRLTVL.

This rearrangement joins TRBV6-4 to TRBJ2-3; 10 bases agree with TRBD2. The CDR3 is made up of 15 amino acids. The V gene's germline CDR1 is MRHNA and CDR2 SNTAGT. Germline trimming cut 1 base from V and 3 bases from J; bases unmatched to any gene: 1. The CDR3 loop reads CASSDLGLATDTQYF. The CDR3 DNA follows: TGTGCCAGCAGTGACTTGGGACTAGCGACAGATACGCAGTATTTT.

The chain is built from TRBV14 and TRBJ2-1, with D perhaps matching TRBD2 (5 bases). The length of the CDR3 is 17 residues. Trimming pared 1 base from V and 1 base from J, leaving 14 bases between. Germline V gives CDR1 SGHDN, CDR2 FVKESK. CDR3 bases: TGTGCCAGCAGCCAAGTGATCGGGGTAGGGTCCTACAATGAGCAGTTCTTC. It encodes CASSQVIGVGSYNEQFF.

The chain links TRBV14 to TRBJ1-2, with TRBD1 matching over 8 bases. Germline V lookup: CDR1 SGHDN, CDR2 FVKESK. V trimming: 2 bases; J trimming: 7 bases; junction bases outside the gene matches: 3. The CDR3 runs 13 residues. CDR3 sequence: CASSQNTGGGYTF. CDR3 nucleotide sequence: TGTGCCAGCAGCCAAAACACAGGGGGTGGCTACACCTTC.

The V call is TRBV29-1, the J call TRBJ2-4; TRBD2 matches at 7 bases. The CDR3 sequence is 14 residues long. Germline loops: CDR1 SQVTM, CDR2 ANQGSEA. The V and J ends lost 6 bases and 1 base, in that order; junction bases with no gene match: 6. The CDR3 reads CSVGGTGAKNIQYF. The CDR3, as DNA: TGCAGCGTGGGGGGGACTGGGGCCAAAAACATTCAGTACTTC.

The chain uses TRBV27 and TRBJ2-1, with 9 bases that match TRBD2. The germline CDR1 and CDR2 sequences are MNHEY and SMNVEV (reference sequence). The CDR3 contains 17 residues. With V trimmed by 1 base and J by 1 base, 5 bases remained unmatched. The CDR3 nucleotides are TGTGCCAGCAGTTTATACGCACTAGCGGGTTCCTACAATGAGCAGTTCTTC. It encodes CASSLYALAGSYNEQFF.

This sequence joins TRBV5-5 and TRBJ1-4; 9 bases are shared with TRBD1. The junction had 11 bases not matched to a gene; V was cut back by 0 bases and J by 14 bases. This CDR3 region has 15 residues. Looked up from germline, CDR1 is SGHKS and CDR2 is YYEKEE (reference sequence). This CDR3 reads CASSLATTGGNRLFF. Written as DNA, the CDR3 is TGTGCCAGCAGCTTGGCCACGACAGGGGGAAATCGTCTGTTTTTT.

The chain joins TRBV7-9 to TRBJ2-7; TRBD2 matches at 10 bases. The V segment lost 1 base and the J segment 2 bases; nucleotides outside the gene matches: 8. Germline CDR1 reads SEHNR; CDR2 reads FQNEAQ (reference sequence). This CDR3 is 17 amino acids long. CDR3 sequence (DNA): TGTGCCAGCAGCTTAGAAGAACTAGCGGGAAGCACCTACGAGCAGTACTTC. Translated, it gives CASSLEELAGSTYEQYF.

The chain couples TRBV11-2 to TRBJ2-1, with a tentative D call TRBD2 (7 bases). The germline V gene has CDR1 SGHAT and CDR2 FQNNGV. V lost 5 bases and J 5 bases, leaving 13 bases between the germline ends. This CDR3 spans 14 amino acids. The CDR3 nucleotides read TGTGCCAGCAGCATAGGGGGGAGGGACAATGAGCAGTTCTTC. This sequence encodes CASSIGGRDNEQFF.